This entry is about one T cell receptor beta chain. Trimming took off 4 bases at V and 7 bases at J, with 10 bases between the two ends. The germline V gene encodes CDR1 SGHAT and CDR2 FQNNGV. The CDR3 loop spans 13 amino acids. The data stem from a study of cytomegalovirus exposure and HLA in healthy donors. Primers included in the PCR were 60 Vbeta and 13 Jbeta primers. The method was immunoSEQ multiplex PCR; TCRdb's version includes in-frame clones alone and lacks a portion of them. Among some 130,000 clones, about 80% were seen once, and the ten largest hold 3.3%. V usage is TRBV11-2 and J usage is TRBJ2-2; perhaps TRBD1 as D (6 bases). Sequencing input: PBMCs. The TCR was taken from a male donor in good health and CMV-seronegative. Here the CDR3 DNA reads TGTGCCAGCAGCTCCGGGACAATCGGGGAGCTGTTTTTT. Protein: CASSSGTIGELFF.